This TCR beta chain is drawn from a study of beta chain features in type 1 diabetes. CDR1 is GTSNPN, CDR2 SVGIG, per germline (reference sequence). After removal of 4 bases from V and 6 bases from J, the junction contained 13 bases not matched to a gene. This CDR3 is 15 amino acids long. Since all of the isolated RNA was reverse transcribed, expressed TCRB transcripts were what got sequenced. Sequenced by immunoSEQ multiplex PCR; TCRdb stores in-frame clones only, minus some. The sample includes 200,000 to 250,000 clones, approximately 11% of them seen just once. The sample taken for sequencing was central memory CD4+ T cells from blood. The chain carries TRBV30 and TRBJ2-7; TRBD1 aligns across 9 bases. The receptor's source is a man younger than 35 in good health. The CDR3 DNA sequence: TGTGCCTGGACCTCAGGAGACAGGGGGGCCTCCGAGCAGTACTTC. Its translation is CAWTSGDRGASEQYF.